What follows are 17 T cell receptor beta chains derived from one specimen sequenced in a study of T-cell memory formation after mild COVID-19. A single record per CDR3 protein comes from TCRdb applying MiXCR to the 5' RACE reads. The data contain some 54,000 distinct CDR3 sequences, around a tenth of them singletons. The sample consisted of PBMCs or a T cell subset sorted from them (not recorded which). Source of these receptors: a man aged 18 to 30 who had mild COVID-19 (a few samples of this study predate the infection). Cell type and time point are not known.

This clonotype has a handful of counts. This chain connects TRBV7-9 to TRBJ2-3; D remains unclear. This CDR3 has 13 residues. CDR1 and CDR2 (germline): SEHNR, FQNEAQ (reference sequence). Trimming took 1 base from V and 2 from J, leaving 4 bases between them. As DNA, the CDR3 is TGTGCCAGCAGCTTAGGTGTCACAGATACGCAGTATTTT. Translated: CASSLGVTDTQYF.

This clonotype was detected a few times. V and J are TRBV5-1 and TRBJ2-3, with 7 bases fitting TRBD2. After removal of 0 bases from V and 5 bases from J, the junction contained 6 bases not matched to a gene. CDR1 and CDR2 (germline): SGHRS, YFSETQ. The CDR3 sequence is 15 residues long. The CDR3 DNA is TGCGCCAGCAGCTTGGGCACTAGCGAGGGAGATACGCAGTATTTT. Translation: CASSLGTSEGDTQYF.

In its sample, this clonotype was seen many times. This chain links TRBV5-1 with TRBJ2-7; 8 bases match TRBD2. The trim removed 4 bases at V and 3 bases at J, leaving 12 bases unmatched. The CDR3 runs 16 residues. Germline CDR1 and CDR2: SGHRS and YFSETQ. The CDR3 DNA is TGCGCCAGCAGCACCGGGACTTTAGCGGGGTTCTACGAGCAGTACTTC. It translates to CASSTGTLAGFYEQYF. Complete variable domain (other parts from reference TRBV5-1 and TRBJ2-7): KAGVTQTPRYLIKTRGQQVTLSCSPISGHRSVSWYQQTPGQGLQFLFEYFSETQRNKGNFPGRFSGRQFSNSRSEMNVSTLELGDSALYLCASSTGTLAGFYEQYFGPGTRLTVT.

The CDR3 DNA sequence: TGTGCCAGCAGCGCCGGGACAGGGGTCGCCGGGGAGCTGTTTTTT. Translation: CASSAGTGVAGELFF. This chain links TRBV6-1 with TRBJ2-2; 10 bases align to TRBD1. After removal of 6 bases from V and 6 bases from J, the junction contained 7 bases not matched to a gene. Germline CDR1 and CDR2: MNHNS and SASEGT. This CDR3 region has 15 residues.

This clonotype was counted a few times. The J gene is TRBJ2-2, the V gene TRBV7-2; D unresolved. Germline V gene lookup returns CDR1 SGHTA and CDR2 FQGNSA. V lost 3 bases and J lost 7, with 9 bases in between. The CDR3 loop spans 13 amino acids. CDR3 sequence (DNA): TGTGCCAGCAGCTTGTGGGATAGCGGGGAGCTGTTTTTT. This sequence encodes CASSLWDSGELFF.

The table lists this clonotype with a few counts. The chain couples TRBV20-1 to TRBJ2-2, with D uncertain. Germline V gene data show CDR1 as DFQATT and CDR2 as SNEGSKA (reference sequence). The V gene lost 0 bases and the J gene lost 3 bases, with 11 bases spanning the gap. The CDR3 consists of 15 residues. The CDR3 sequence: CSAREIGEDTGELFF. In DNA, the CDR3 is TGCAGTGCTAGAGAGATTGGCGAGGACACCGGGGAGCTGTTTTTT.

The V gene is TRBV9, the J gene TRBJ2-5; 9 positions match TRBD2. The CDR3 contains 15 residues. Trimming at V came to 3 bases and at J to 5 bases, leaving 8 bases not matched to a gene. Germline V gives CDR1 SGDLS, CDR2 YYNGEE. The CDR3 sequence: CASSAGLAGDETQYF. In DNA, the CDR3 is TGTGCCAGCAGCGCGGGTTTAGCGGGGGATGAGACCCAGTACTTC.

This clonotype has just a few counts. The chain has TRBV7-9 and TRBJ1-1; no reliable D call. Germline V gene lookup returns CDR1 SEHNR and CDR2 FQNEAQ (reference sequence). Trimming pared 4 bases from V and 0 bases from J, leaving 6 bases between. CDR3 length: 13 residues. CDR3 in amino acids: CASSWGMNTEAFF. As DNA, the CDR3 is TGTGCCAGCAGCTGGGGAATGAACACTGAAGCTTTCTTT.

V gene TRBV4-3 combines with J gene TRBJ2-7, with 9 bases fitting TRBD2. J lost 2 bases, V lost 1 base, and 3 bases had no gene match. The CDR3 has 15 residues. Per the germline V gene, CDR1 is LGHNA and CDR2 is YSLEER. The CDR3 nucleotides read TGCGCCAGCAGCCAAGGGACTAGCGTAGCCTACGAGCAGTACTTC. Residues: CASSQGTSVAYEQYF.

The chain uses TRBV7-2 and TRBJ1-1, with D unresolved. The CDR3 contains 15 residues. Germline CDR1 is SGHTA and CDR2 is FQGNSA. Trimming pared 5 bases from V and 8 bases from J, leaving 21 bases between. The CDR3 nucleotides are TGTGCCAGCAGCCCCGGTTTGGGCACCGAGGCGGAAGCTTTCTTT. This gives the protein CASSPGLGTEAEAFF.

This sequence joins TRBV7-2 and TRBJ1-2; possible D gene TRBD1, 5 bases. In germline, CDR1 is SGHTA, CDR2 FQGNSA. V was cut by 4 bases and J by 8 bases, with 14 bases left in between. The CDR3 is 13 residues long. CDR3 sequence reads: CASSSTAGGGYTF. The CDR3 DNA reads as TGTGCCAGCAGCTCGACAGCCGGAGGAGGCTACACCTTC.

V gene TRBV2 combines with J gene TRBJ2-7; TRBD2 might be the D (5 bases). Germline CDR1 reads SNHLY; CDR2 reads FYNNEI. Trimming cost V 4 bases and J 10 bases, with 11 bases left between them. The CDR3 length is 11 residues. CDR3 DNA sequence: TGTGCCAGCAGTGTGCTAGCCTTTCAGTACGTC. Translating it yields CASSVLAFQYV.

This chain connects TRBV20-1 to TRBJ2-1, with no clear D. V lost 0 bases and J 7 bases, leaving 10 bases between the germline ends. This CDR3 comprises 13 residues. CDR1 and CDR2 (germline): DFQATT, SNEGSKA (reference sequence). The CDR3 sequence is CSARDIRSNEQFF. The CDR3 region has the DNA TGCAGTGCTAGAGATATAAGAAGTAATGAGCAGTTCTTC.

This clonotype has only a few counts. This chain connects TRBV10-3 to TRBJ2-2, with D unresolved. V shed 7 bases and J shed 3 bases, with 12 bases lying between them. Germline lookup yields CDR1 ENHRY and CDR2 SYGVKD. CDR3 length equals 14 residues. CDR3 in amino acids: CAITPGSDTGELFF. In DNA, the CDR3 is TGTGCCATCACTCCCGGTTCTGACACCGGGGAGCTGTTTTTT.

This clonotype has more than one count but fewer than ten. The rearrangement links TRBV28 to TRBJ2-5; D possibly corresponds to TRBD2 (6 bases). The CDR3 extends over 13 amino acids. Trimming removed 2 bases from V and 4 bases from J, with 8 bases in between. Looked up from germline, CDR1 is MDHEN and CDR2 is SYDVKM. Written as DNA, the CDR3 is TGTGCCAGCAGTTTAAACGGGGGAGAGACCCAGTACTTC. It translates to CASSLNGGETQYF. Together with reference TRBV28 and TRBJ2-5, the CDR3 gives the full variable domain: DVKVTQSSRYLVKRTGEKVFLECVQDMDHENMFWYRQDPGLGLRLIYFSYDVKMKEKGDIPEGYSVSREKKERFSLILESASTNQTSMYLCASSLNGGETQYFGPGTRLLVL.

The gene calls are TRBV25-1 and TRBJ1-4, with D tentatively TRBD1 (5 bases). The CDR3 has 13 residues. The V and J ends lost 4 bases and 6 bases respectively, with 9 bases between them. The germline CDR1 and CDR2 sequences are MGHDK and SYGVNS. CDR3 protein: CASSGDWDEKLFF. The CDR3 DNA reads as TGTGCCAGCAGTGGGGACTGGGATGAAAAACTGTTTTTT.

The table lists this clonotype with a few counts. This chain connects TRBV7-7 to TRBJ2-2; no clear D gene. Trimming shortened V by 5 bases and J by 7 bases, and 14 bases separated the two germline ends. Germline lookup yields CDR1 SSHAT and CDR2 FNYEAQ (reference sequence). The CDR3 is 14 amino acids. The CDR3 sequence: CASSARAAVGELFF. The CDR3 DNA reads as TGTGCCAGCAGCGCCCGGGCCGCCGTCGGGGAGCTGTTTTTT.